This T cell receptor (beta chain) was found in a study of CD8 T cells in Susac syndrome. V was pared by 2 bases and J by 6 bases, with 17 bases between. The CDR3 is made up of 15 amino acids. Germline CDR1 and CDR2: SGHRS and YFSETQ. This clonotype was observed once. After extraction with the RNeasy kit, about 0.45 to 1 ug of the RNA was reverse transcribed using random hexamers. From the immunoSEQ multiplex PCR reads, TCRdb called clonotypes with MiXCR, one entry per CDR3 protein. The data show some 76,000 distinct CDR3 sequences, 91% seen once. Sequencing used CD8+ T cells from PBMCs. The chain joins TRBV5-1 to TRBJ1-2; D unclear. The receptor comes from a human donor with multiple sclerosis. The CDR3 DNA reads as TGCGCCAGCAGCTTTACCCGGGGAGACCCGAATGGCTACACCTTC. Protein sequence: CASSFTRGDPNGYTF.